The rows below give T cell receptor beta chains drawn from one sample of a study of shared clonotypes between healthy human individuals. Here immunoSEQ multiplex PCR was the method, and the copy in TCRdb shows in-frame clones only, minus some. The sample shows about 460,000 clones, roughly four fifths of them seen only once. The material sequenced was PBMCs. The receptors here all came from a woman aged 40 to 50 in good health. Some clones in this sample may be carry-over from other donors' samples. Each CDR3 is given with its conserved first and last residue. The D gene is left open where the match is weak. A row's size may be missing; if present it is once, few, many or a size class.

>TRBV13|TRBJ2-1|.|.|17
TGTGCCAGCAGCTTAGTAGGTAGCATGAGCTCCTACAATGAGCAGTTCTTC
CASSLVGSMSSYNEQFF
>TRBV7-8|TRBJ2-2|TRBD2|.|18
TGTGCCAGCAGCTTAGTTCGGGCTAGCGGGCGAAAGACCGGGGAGCTGTTTTTT
CASSLVRASGRKTGELFF
>TRBV7-2|TRBJ2-7|.|once|14
TGTGCCAGCAGCTTGGCTATAGGGGGTCACGAGCAGTACTTC
CASSLAIGGHEQYF
>TRBV6-4|TRBJ2-3|TRBD2|.|14
TGTGCCAGCAGTGACGCGGGAGGATCAGATACGCAGTATTTT
CASSDAGGSDTQYF
>TRBV7-2|TRBJ1-2|TRBD1|.|15
TGTGCCAGCAGCATGAATACAGGGGCAGGTTATGGCTACACCTTC
CASSMNTGAGYGYTF
>TRBV30|TRBJ2-5|TRBD1|.|15
TGTGCCTGGAGTGTACAGGGGGGAGGTGCGGAGACCCAGTACTTC
CAWSVQGGGAETQYF
>TRBV25-1|TRBJ2-7|.|.|15
TGTGCCAGCAGTCCCACCGGGACTGCTAGGACCGAGCAGTACTTC
CASSPTGTARTEQYF
>TRBV18|TRBJ2-5|.|many|14
TGTGCCAGCTCCCCCGGAACTAGCCAGGAGACCCAGTACTTC
CASSPGTSQETQYF
>TRBV7-2|TRBJ2-2|.|.|15
TGTGCCAGCAGCTCTAGGACAGCGGGACCCGGGGAGCTGTTTTTT
CASSSRTAGPGELFF
>TRBV18|TRBJ2-7|.|.|14
TGTGCCAGCTCACCAGACCGAGGCGTGTACGAGCAGTACTTC
CASSPDRGVYEQYF
>TRBV7-9|TRBJ1-5|.|.|17
TGTGCCAGCAGCTTCTGGCAGGGGAACGGTAGAGGTCAGCCCCAGCATTTT
CASSFWQGNGRGQPQHF
>TRBV14|TRBJ1-2|.|.|13
TGTGCCAGCAGCCCCAGGGAATCCTATGGCTACACCTTC
CASSPRESYGYTF
>TRBV5-1|TRBJ2-7|TRBD1|.|15
TGCGCCAGCAGCTTGGGGGGGACAGGGTCCCGCGAGCAGTACTTC
CASSLGGTGSREQYF
>TRBV27|TRBJ2-1|TRBD1|.|14
TGTGCCAGCATCGACAGGGGGGGGTGGGGTGAGCAGTTCTTC
CASIDRGGWGEQFF
>TRBV6-6|TRBJ2-5|TRBD2|.|14
TGTGCCAGCAGGCCGGGACTAGCGGGTGAGACCCAGTACTTC
CASRPGLAGETQYF